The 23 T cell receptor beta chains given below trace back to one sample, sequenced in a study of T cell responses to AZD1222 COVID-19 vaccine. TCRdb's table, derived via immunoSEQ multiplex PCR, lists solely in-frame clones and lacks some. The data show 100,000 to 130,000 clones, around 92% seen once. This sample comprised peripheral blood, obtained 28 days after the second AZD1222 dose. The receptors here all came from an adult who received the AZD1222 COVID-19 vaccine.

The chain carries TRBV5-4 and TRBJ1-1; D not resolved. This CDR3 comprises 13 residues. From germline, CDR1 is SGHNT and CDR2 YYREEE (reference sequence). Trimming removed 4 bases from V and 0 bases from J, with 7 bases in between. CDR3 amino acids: CASSLGLNTEAFF. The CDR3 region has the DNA TGTGCCAGCAGCCTAGGATTGAACACTGAAGCTTTCTTT.

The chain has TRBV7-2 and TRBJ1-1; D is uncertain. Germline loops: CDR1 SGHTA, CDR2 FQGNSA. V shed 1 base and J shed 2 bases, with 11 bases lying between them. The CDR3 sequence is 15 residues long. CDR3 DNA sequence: TGTGCCAGCAGCTTAGGATATGGGGATAACACTGAAGCTTTCTTT. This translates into CASSLGYGDNTEAFF.

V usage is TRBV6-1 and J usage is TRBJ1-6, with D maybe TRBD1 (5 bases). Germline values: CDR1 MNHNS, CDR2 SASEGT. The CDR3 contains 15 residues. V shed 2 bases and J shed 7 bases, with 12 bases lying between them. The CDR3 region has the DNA TGTGCCAGCAGTGAATCCGGGGGGAGGAATTCACCCCTCCACTTT. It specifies CASSESGGRNSPLHF.

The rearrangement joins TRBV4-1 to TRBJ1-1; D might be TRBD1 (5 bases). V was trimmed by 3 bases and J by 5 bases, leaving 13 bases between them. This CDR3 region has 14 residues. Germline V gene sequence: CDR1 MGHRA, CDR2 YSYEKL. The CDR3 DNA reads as TGCGCCAGCAGCCAGCTCCTCCGGGGGACTGAAGCTTTCTTT. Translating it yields CASSQLLRGTEAFF.

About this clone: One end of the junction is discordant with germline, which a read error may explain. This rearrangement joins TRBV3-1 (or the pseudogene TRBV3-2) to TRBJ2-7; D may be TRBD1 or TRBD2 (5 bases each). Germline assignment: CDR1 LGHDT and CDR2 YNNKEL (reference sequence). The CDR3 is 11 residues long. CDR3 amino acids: CASSPGHEQYF. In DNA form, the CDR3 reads TGCGCCAGCAGCCCGGGACACGAGCAGTACTTC.

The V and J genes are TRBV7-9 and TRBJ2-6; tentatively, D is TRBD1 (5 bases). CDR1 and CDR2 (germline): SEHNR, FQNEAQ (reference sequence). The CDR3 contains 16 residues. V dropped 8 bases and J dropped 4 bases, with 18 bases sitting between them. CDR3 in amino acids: CASSDTRLMGANVLTF. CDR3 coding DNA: TGTGCCAGCTCGGACACCCGCCTTATGGGGGCCAACGTCCTGACTTTC.

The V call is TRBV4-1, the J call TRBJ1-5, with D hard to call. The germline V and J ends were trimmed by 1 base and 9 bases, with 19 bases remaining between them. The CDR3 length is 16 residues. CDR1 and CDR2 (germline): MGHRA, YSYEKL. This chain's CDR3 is CASSQGEGSSSGPQHF. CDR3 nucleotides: TGCGCCAGCAGCCAAGGGGAGGGAAGCTCCAGCGGGCCCCAGCATTTT.

The CDR3 region is CASSQTFDQPQHF. CDR3 DNA: TGCGCCAGCAGCCAGACGTTTGATCAGCCCCAGCATTTT. This chain joins TRBV4-3 and TRBJ1-5; D not resolved. Germline loops: CDR1 LGHNA, CDR2 YSLEER. Trimming took off 3 bases at V and 5 bases at J, with 8 bases between the two ends. This CDR3 spans 13 amino acids.

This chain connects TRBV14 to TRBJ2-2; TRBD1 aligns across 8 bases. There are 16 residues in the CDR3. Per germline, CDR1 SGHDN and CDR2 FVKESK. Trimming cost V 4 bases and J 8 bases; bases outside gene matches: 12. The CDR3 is CASSRSSGTGAGELFF. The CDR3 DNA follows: TGTGCCAGCAGCCGTTCATCCGGGACAGGTGCTGGGGAGCTGTTTTTT. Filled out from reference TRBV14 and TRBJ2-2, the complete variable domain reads EAGVTQFPSHSVIEKGQTVTLRCDPISGHDNLYWYRRVMGKEIKFLLHFVKESKQDESGMPNNRFLAERTGGTYSTLKVQPAELEDSGVYFCASSRSSGTGAGELFFGEGSRLTVL.

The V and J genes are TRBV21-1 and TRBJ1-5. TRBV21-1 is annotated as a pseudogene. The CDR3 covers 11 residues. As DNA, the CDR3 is TGTGCCAGCAGCGAAGATCAGCCCCAGCATTTT. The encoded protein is CASSEDQPQHF.

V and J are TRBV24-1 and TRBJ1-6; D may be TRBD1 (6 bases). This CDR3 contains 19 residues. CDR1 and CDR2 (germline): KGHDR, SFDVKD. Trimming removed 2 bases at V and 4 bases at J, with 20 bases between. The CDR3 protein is CATSDSDSRLNKYNSPLHF. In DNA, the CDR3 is TGTGCCACCAGTGATTCGGACAGTCGCCTTAACAAATATAATTCACCCCTCCACTTT.

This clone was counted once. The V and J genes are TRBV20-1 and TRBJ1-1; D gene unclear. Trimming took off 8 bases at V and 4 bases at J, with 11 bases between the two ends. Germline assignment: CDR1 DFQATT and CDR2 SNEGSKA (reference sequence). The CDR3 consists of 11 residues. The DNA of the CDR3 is TGCAGTACCTTCGAGGCCACTGAAGCTTTCTTT. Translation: CSTFEATEAFF.

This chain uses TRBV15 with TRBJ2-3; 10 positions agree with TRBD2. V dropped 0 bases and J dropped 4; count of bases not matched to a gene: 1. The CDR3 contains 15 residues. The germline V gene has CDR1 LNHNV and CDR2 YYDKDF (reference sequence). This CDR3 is CATSRDTSGADTQYF. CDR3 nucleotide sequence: TGTGCCACCAGCAGAGATACTAGCGGGGCAGATACGCAGTATTTT.

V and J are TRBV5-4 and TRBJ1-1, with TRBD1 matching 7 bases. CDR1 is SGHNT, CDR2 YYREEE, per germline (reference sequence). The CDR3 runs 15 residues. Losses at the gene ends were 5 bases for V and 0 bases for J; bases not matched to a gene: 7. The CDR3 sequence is CASSSRTGVNTEAFF. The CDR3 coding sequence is TGTGCCAGCAGTTCACGGACAGGAGTGAACACTGAAGCTTTCTTT.

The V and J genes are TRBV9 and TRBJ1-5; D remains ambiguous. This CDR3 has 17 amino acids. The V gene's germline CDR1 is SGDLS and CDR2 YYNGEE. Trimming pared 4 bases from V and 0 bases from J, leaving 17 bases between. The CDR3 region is CASSPRYSLYSNQPQHF. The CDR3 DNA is TGTGCCAGCAGCCCCCGATACAGTCTATATAGCAATCAGCCCCAGCATTTT.

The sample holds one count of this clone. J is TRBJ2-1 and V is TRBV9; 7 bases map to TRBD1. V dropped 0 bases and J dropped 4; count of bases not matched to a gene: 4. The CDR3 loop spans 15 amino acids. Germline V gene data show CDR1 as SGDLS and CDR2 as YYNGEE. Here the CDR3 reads CASSVGGRGYNEQFF. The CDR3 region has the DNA TGTGCCAGCAGCGTAGGTGGCAGGGGGTACAATGAGCAGTTCTTC.

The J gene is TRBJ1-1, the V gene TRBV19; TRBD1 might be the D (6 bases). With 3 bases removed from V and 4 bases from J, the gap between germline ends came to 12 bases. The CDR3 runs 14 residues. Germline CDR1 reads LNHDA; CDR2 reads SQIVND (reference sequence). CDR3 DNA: TGTGCCAGTAGTATCGATGGGGGGCCCACTGAAGCTTTCTTT. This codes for CASSIDGGPTEAFF.

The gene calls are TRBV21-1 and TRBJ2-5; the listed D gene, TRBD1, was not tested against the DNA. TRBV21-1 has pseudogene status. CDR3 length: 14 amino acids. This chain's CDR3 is CASSKPRQQETQYF. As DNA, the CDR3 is TGTGCCAGCAGCAAACCCCGACAGCAAGAGACCCAGTACTTC.

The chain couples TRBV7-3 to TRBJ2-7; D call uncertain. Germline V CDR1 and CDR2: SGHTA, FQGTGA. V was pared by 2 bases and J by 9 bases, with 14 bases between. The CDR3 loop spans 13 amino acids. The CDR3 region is CASSLGPDPRQYF. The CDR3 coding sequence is TGTGCCAGCAGCTTAGGACCAGACCCGAGGCAGTACTTC.

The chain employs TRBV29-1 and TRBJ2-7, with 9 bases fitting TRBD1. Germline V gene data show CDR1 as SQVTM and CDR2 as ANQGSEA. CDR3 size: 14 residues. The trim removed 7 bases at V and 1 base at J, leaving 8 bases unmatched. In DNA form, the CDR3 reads TGCAGCGCGCGGACAGGGGATCGGTCCTACGAGCAGTACTTC. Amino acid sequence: CSARTGDRSYEQYF.

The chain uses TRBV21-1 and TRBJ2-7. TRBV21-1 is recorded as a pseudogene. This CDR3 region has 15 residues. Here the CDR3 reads CASSRSGEGHYEQYF. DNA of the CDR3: TGTGCCAGCAGCAGATCTGGCGAAGGGCACTACGAGCAGTACTTC.

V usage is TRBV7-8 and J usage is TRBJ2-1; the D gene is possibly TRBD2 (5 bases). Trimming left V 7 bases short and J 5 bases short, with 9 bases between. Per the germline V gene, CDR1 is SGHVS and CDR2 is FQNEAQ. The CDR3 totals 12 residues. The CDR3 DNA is TGTGCCAGCAAACGGGGTAACAATGAGCAGTTCTTC. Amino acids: CASKRGNNEQFF.

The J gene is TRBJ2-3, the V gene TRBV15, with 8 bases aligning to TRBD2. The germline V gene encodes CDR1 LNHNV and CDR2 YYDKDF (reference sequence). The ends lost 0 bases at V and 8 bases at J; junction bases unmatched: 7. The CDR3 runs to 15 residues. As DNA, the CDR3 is TGTGCCACCAGCAGAGATCTAGGGACTAGTGCTACGCAGTATTTT. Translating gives CATSRDLGTSATQYF. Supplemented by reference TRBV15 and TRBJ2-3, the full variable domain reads DAMVIQNPRYQVTQFGKPVTLSCSQTLNHNVMYWYQQKSSQAPKLLFHYYDKDFNNEADTPDNFQSRRPNTSFCFLDIRSPGLGDTAMYLCATSRDLGTSATQYFGPGTRLTVL.